Listed below are T cell receptor beta chains from one sample, sequenced in a study of T cells in Graves' hyperthyroidism and ophthalmopathy. TCRdb fed the multiplex PCR reads into MiXCR, producing one record per CDR3 protein. The sample has approximately 350,000 distinct CDR3 sequences; roughly 15% are singletons. Sequenced sample: blood. The origin of the receptors is a woman in her sixties or seventies with Graves' ophthalmopathy. Each CDR3 is given with its conserved first and last residue. The D gene is left open where the match is weak. Clone size is given for some rows only: seen once, a few or many times, or a class if the clone is expanded.

TRBV28,-,TRBJ2-7,many,TGTGCCAGCATCCCCTCTGGGGCGGCTAGCACCTACGAGCAGTACTTC,CASIPSGAASTYEQYF
TRBV20-1,TRBD2,TRBJ2-7,many,TGCAGTGCCCCTGGGGCGGGAGGGTACGAGCAGTACTTC,CSAPGAGGYEQYF
TRBV2,-,TRBJ1-6,many,TGTGCCAGCATCCCTCCGAATAGGGCTCGGAATTCACCCCTCCACTTT,CASIPPNRARNSPLHF
TRBV20-1,-,TRBJ2-7,-,TGCAGTACCTGGGATCAGGGAGACGAGCAGTACTTC,CSTWDQGDEQYF
TRBV15,-,TRBJ2-6,-,TGTGCCACCGGCAGAGTGTTCTCTGGGGCCAACGTCCTGACTTTC,CATGRVFSGANVLTF
TRBV11-2,TRBD1,TRBJ2-7,many,TGTGCCAGCAGCTTAGGGGACAGGGGGCACGAGCAGTACTTC,CASSLGDRGHEQYF
TRBV29-1,-,TRBJ2-1,-,TGCAGCGTTGGGGTGCCCTCCTACAATGAGCAGTTCTTC,CSVGVPSYNEQFF
TRBV29-1,-,TRBJ2-1,many,TGCAGCGTGGGCTCATGGGGGGTATACAATGAGCAGTTCTTC,CSVGSWGVYNEQFF
TRBV28,-,TRBJ2-7,many,TGTGCCAGCAGTTTAGCTCCTGCAAGGCAGTACTTC,CASSLAPARQYF
TRBV6-1,TRBD1,TRBJ2-7,many,TGTGCCAGCAGAGGGGACAGGAGCTCCTACGAGCAGTACTTC,CASRGDRSSYEQYF
TRBV7-9,-,TRBJ1-2,few,TGTGCCTGGGAGGACTACTATGGCTACACCTTC,CAWEDYYGYTF
TRBV28,-,TRBJ1-6,many,TGTGCCAGCAGTTTTACGGAGACTTCACCCCTCCACTTT,CASSFTETSPLHF
TRBV9,-,TRBJ2-1,few,TGTGCCAGCAGCGTAGGCCACAATGAGCAGTTCTTC,CASSVGHNEQFF
TRBV2,TRBD2,TRBJ2-2,many,TGTGCCAGCAGTGAAACAGGACTAGCGATCGCCGGGGAGCTGTTTTTT,CASSETGLAIAGELFF
TRBV10-2,-,TRBJ1-5,-,TGCGCCAGCAGGGGACACGATAGCAATCAGCCCCAGCATTTT,CASRGHDSNQPQHF
TRBV7-9,-,TRBJ2-2,-,TGTGCCAGCAGCGACCACAGGGCGGGGGACACCGGGGAGCTGTTTTTT,CASSDHRAGDTGELFF
TRBV20-1,TRBD2,TRBJ2-3,many,TGCAGTGGGGGCCTAGCGGGAGTGGAGACAGATACGCAGTATTTT,CSGGLAGVETDTQYF
TRBV4-1,-,TRBJ2-7,many,TGCGCCAGCAGCCAAGCGGTGTCGGGCATCTACGAGCAGTACTTC,CASSQAVSGIYEQYF
TRBV5-1,TRBD2,TRBJ2-1,few,TGCGCCAGCAGCTTGGCCGCGGGAGTGGGTTCCAATGAGCAGTTCTTC,CASSLAAGVGSNEQFF
TRBV7-9,TRBD2,TRBJ2-3,-,TGTGCCAGCAGTTCTGGGACTAGCGGGAGATGGCCATTTGGAGATACGCAGTATTTT,CASSSGTSGRWPFGDTQYF
TRBV20-1,TRBD1,TRBJ1-5,many,TGCAGTGCTCGGCGCGAGGGGGCGTTCGGCAATCAGCCCCAGCATTTT,CSARREGAFGNQPQHF
TRBV18,-,TRBJ1-2,many,TGTGCCAGCTCAAGGCGGGATACCAACTATGGCTACACCTTC,CASSRRDTNYGYTF
TRBV12-5,-,TRBJ2-7,many,TGTGCTAGTGGTTTGGGTAGAGAGCAGTACTTC,CASGLGREQYF
TRBV7-9,-,TRBJ2-1,-,TGTGCCAGCAGCCGACCGGGGCTCCCCCTCAATGAGCAGTTCTTC,CASSRPGLPLNEQFF
TRBV27,TRBD2,TRBJ2-1,many,TGTGCCTCCGGGCGCGGGAGGGCCTACAATGAGCAGTTCTTC,CASGRGRAYNEQFF
TRBV28,-,TRBJ2-1,many,TGTGCCAGCAGTTTACCCAATATGAATGAGCAGTTCTTC,CASSLPNMNEQFF
TRBV6-1,TRBD1,TRBJ1-1,many,TGTGCCAGCAGCCGGGGACAGATGAACACTGAAGCTTTCTTT,CASSRGQMNTEAFF
TRBV7-8,TRBD1,TRBJ1-4,-,TGTGCCAGCAGCCAAGACAGGGTGGGGGAAAAACTGTTTTTT,CASSQDRVGEKLFF
TRBV9,-,TRBJ2-2,many,TGTGCCAGCAGCGTCGGGGAATTGACCGGGGAGCTGTTTTTT,CASSVGELTGELFF
TRBV5-4,TRBD2,TRBJ2-1,many,TGTGCCAGCAGCTTGACTAGCGGGATTAATGAGCAGTTCTTC,CASSLTSGINEQFF
TRBV19,TRBD2,TRBJ2-1,many,TGTGCCAGTAGTATAGCACAAGCGGGGGGGTACAATGAGCAGTTCTTC,CASSIAQAGGYNEQFF
TRBV30,-,TRBJ2-2,few,TGTGCCTGGACCCCCAGAAACACCGGGGAGCTGTTTTTT,CAWTPRNTGELFF
TRBV6-1,TRBD1,TRBJ1-2,many,TGTGCCAGCAGGGAGCCGGGACAGCCGGATGGCTACACCTTC,CASREPGQPDGYTF
TRBV4-1,-,TRBJ2-4,-,TGCGCCAGCAGCCAAGCTCGGGTAGAACTACTAGCCAAAAACATTCAGTACTTC,CASSQARVELLAKNIQYF
TRBV28,-,TRBJ2-7,few,TGTGCCAGCAGTTTTTGGCCTGGTCCCACCTACGAGCAGTACTTC,CASSFWPGPTYEQYF
TRBV19,-,TRBJ2-2,-,TGTGCCAGTAATCTAGCAGCGAACACCGGGGAGCTGTTTTTT,CASNLAANTGELFF
TRBV12-3/TRBV12-4,TRBD2,TRBJ2-1,-,TGTGCCAGCAGTTCGTCTAGCGGGAGGGTTAATGAGCAGTTCTTC,CASSSSSGRVNEQFF
TRBV5-6,-,TRBJ2-6,-,TGTGCCAGCAGCTTGGCCTGGGGAGCCGGGGCCAACGTCCTGACTTTC,CASSLAWGAGANVLTF
TRBV24-1,-,TRBJ2-5,-,TGTGCCACCAGTGACCCGGGGACGGCCAAGAACCAGTACTTC,CATSDPGTAKNQYF
TRBV30,-,TRBJ2-3,many,TGTGCCTGGAGTGTTGGACAGCGATCTAGCACAGATACGCAGTATTTT,CAWSVGQRSSTDTQYF
TRBV9,TRBD2,TRBJ2-3,few,TGTGCCAGCAGCGTAGGACTAGCGGGAGAAGCAGATACGCAGTATTTT,CASSVGLAGEADTQYF
TRBV12-3/TRBV12-4,-,TRBJ1-2,few,TGTGCCAGCAGTTTAGCGGGAGGGCACGGCTACACCTTC,CASSLAGGHGYTF
TRBV20-1,TRBD2,TRBJ2-7,many,TGCAGTGTGCTAGCGGGATCGGTCGAGCAGTACTTC,CSVLAGSVEQYF
TRBV29-1,TRBD2,TRBJ2-7,-,TGCAGCGTTGAAGACCGCGGGAGAGGGTTCGAGCAGTACTTC,CSVEDRGRGFEQYF
TRBV5-1,-,TRBJ1-4,-,TGCGCCAGCAGCTTGACCGGGATGGGGAGTGAAAAACTGTTTTTT,CASSLTGMGSEKLFF
TRBV7-9,-,TRBJ1-4,-,TGTGCCAGCAGCTTCAGGGTAGGCGATGAAAAACTGTTTTTT,CASSFRVGDEKLFF